These 23 T cell receptor beta chains were sequenced from one sample in a study of post-analysis software for immune sequencing data. Study-wide results and limits: A handful of TRBV segments were significantly more frequent in patients than in controls. TRBV5-6, TRBV5-1 and TRBV20-1 were among these segments.

Unique molecular identifiers were carried by the TCR beta cDNA libraries. TCRdb called the PCR reads again in MiXCR, with one record for every CDR3 protein. Of 820,000 or so distinct CDR3 sequences listed, approximately 50% are singletons. No cognate antigen is known for these TCRs. Sequenced sample: blood. The receptors shown here come from a girl between 10 and 17 years old with multiple sclerosis.

The rearrangement uses TRBV20-1 and TRBJ2-7, with a tentative D call TRBD2 (6 bases). Germline CDR1 reads DFQATT; CDR2 reads SNEGSKA (reference sequence). The CDR3 has 13 amino acids. The V end lost 3 bases, the J end lost 7 bases, and 16 bases lay between the germline ends. CDR3 nucleotides: TGCAGTGCTAGTAGGGAGGCCGGCCAGGAGCAGTACTTC. Translating it yields CSASREAGQEQYF.

J is TRBJ1-2 and V is TRBV12-3 or TRBV12-4; no reliable D call. The V end lost 7 bases, the J end lost 2 bases, and 17 bases lay between the germline ends. This CDR3 comprises 15 residues. CDR3 coding DNA: TGTGCCAGCACCCGCTCCGGGGAAACGAACTATGGCTACACCTTC. It codes for CASTRSGETNYGYTF.

This clonotype occurred a few times. The V and J genes are TRBV12-3 or TRBV12-4 and TRBJ2-7; D is possibly TRBD1 (6 bases). The CDR3 covers 14 residues. V lost 4 bases, J lost 3 bases, and 13 bases lay in between. CDR3 sequence reads: CASSWTDPFYEQYF. DNA for the CDR3: TGTGCCAGCAGTTGGACAGACCCTTTCTACGAGCAGTACTTC.

The chain combines TRBV20-1 with TRBJ2-3; TRBD2 might be the D (6 bases). Germline V lookup: CDR1 DFQATT, CDR2 SNEGSKA (reference sequence). This CDR3 has 12 residues. V was cut by 6 bases and J by 4 bases, with 11 bases left in between. CDR3 nucleotide sequence: TGCAGTGCAAGAAGGGACTCAGATACGCAGTATTTT. Protein sequence: CSARRDSDTQYF.

This clonotype occurred a few times. The chain links TRBV18 to TRBJ2-7, with 14 bases that match TRBD2. Trimming at V came to 5 bases and at J to 5 bases, leaving 8 bases not matched to a gene. The CDR3 length is 16 residues. Germline assignment: CDR1 KGHSH and CDR2 LQKENI. CDR3 nucleotides: TGTGCCAGCTCATCCCAGACTAGCGGGGGGGCCAACGAGCAGTACTTC. Encoded protein: CASSSQTSGGANEQYF.

This clonotype has a handful of counts. V gene TRBV7-8 combines with J gene TRBJ2-1; D ambiguous. The V and J ends lost 8 bases and 9 bases respectively, with 14 bases between them. The CDR3 has 12 amino acids. Germline CDR1 reads SGHVS; CDR2 reads FQNEAQ. CDR3 region: CASLGVSREQFF. The CDR3 DNA follows: TGTGCCAGCTTGGGCGTGAGTCGTGAGCAGTTCTTC.

This clonotype was observed a single time. This sequence joins TRBV10-2 and TRBJ2-3, with 11 bases that match TRBD2. The CDR3 runs 16 residues. Germline V gene lookup returns CDR1 WSHSY and CDR2 SAAADI. The trim removed 6 bases at V and 4 bases at J, leaving 9 bases unmatched. The CDR3 DNA follows: TGCGCCAGCAGCGGACTAGCGGGCTTACTGGCAGATACGCAGTATTTT. Protein sequence: CASSGLAGLLADTQYF.

This clonotype came up a few times. The V and J genes are TRBV5-1 and TRBJ1-4; 11 bases agree with TRBD1. Germline V gene data show CDR1 as SGHRS and CDR2 as YFSETQ. Trimming cost V 1 base and J 7 bases; bases outside gene matches: 3. The CDR3 consists of 15 residues. CDR3 sequence (DNA): TGCGCCAGCAGCTTGACGGGACAGGGGGGTGAAAAACTGTTTTTT. Amino acids: CASSLTGQGGEKLFF.

The chain recombines TRBV29-1 with TRBJ2-1; 12 bases map to TRBD2. Germline CDR1 SQVTM, CDR2 ANQGSEA. The CDR3 loop spans 16 amino acids. V shed 4 bases, J shed 7 bases, and the junction held 11 bases outside the gene matches. CDR3 in DNA: TGCAGCGTTGGGGGGTCGACTAGCGGGAGTCTGAATGAGCAGTTCTTC. It translates to CSVGGSTSGSLNEQFF.

CDR3 sequence: CASSLEFSSGRGYEQYF. The CDR3 DNA follows: TGTGCCAGCAGCTTAGAGTTCTCTTCGGGCAGGGGGTACGAGCAGTACTTC. V and J are TRBV7-2 and TRBJ2-7; 7 bases are shared with TRBD1. Germline V lookup: CDR1 SGHTA, CDR2 FQGNSA. V shed 1 base and J 4 bases; nucleotides not matched to a gene: 13. The CDR3 extends over 17 amino acids.

This clonotype was seen a few times. The V and J genes are TRBV12-3 or TRBV12-4 and TRBJ2-5, with 13 nucleotides matching TRBD2. Germline trimming cut 6 bases from V and 3 bases from J; bases unmatched to any gene: 4. The CDR3 consists of 15 residues. This CDR3 is CASRDGLAGEETQYF. In DNA, the CDR3 is TGTGCCAGCAGGGATGGACTAGCGGGAGAAGAGACCCAGTACTTC.

This clonotype occurred a few times. V gene TRBV6-1 combines with J gene TRBJ2-4, with D unresolved. The end of the DNA aligns better with TRBJ2-7, so the J call may be wrong. The germline V gene encodes CDR1 MNHNS and CDR2 SASEGT. There are 14 residues in the CDR3. The CDR3 DNA is TGTGCCAGCTCGAGCCTTACTAACTCCTACGAGCAGTACTTC. This sequence encodes CASSSLTNSYEQYF.

The chain recombines TRBV27 with TRBJ1-5, with TRBD1 identical over 8 bases. The CDR3 spans 18 residues. In germline, CDR1 is MNHEY, CDR2 SMNVEV (reference sequence). After removal of 2 bases from V and 7 bases from J, the junction contained 16 bases not matched to a gene. The CDR3 bases are TGTGCCAGCAGTTTAAGTCGGCCCGACAGGGGAAGGGGGCAGCCCCAGCATTTT. Translated, it gives CASSLSRPDRGRGQPQHF.

Remarks on this clonotype: The missing conserved phenylalanine or tryptophan at the end of this CDR3 makes a read error likely. The chain has TRBV6-6 and TRBJ2-7; D not certain. Trimming stripped 2 bases from V and 0 bases from J, with 8 bases between. This CDR3 comprises 14 residues. Germline values: CDR1 MNHNY, CDR2 SVGAGI (reference sequence). CDR3 nucleotide sequence: TGTGCCAGCAGTTACGTTGGGGACTCCTACGAGCAGTACTTA. Amino acids: CASSYVGDSYEQYL.

This clonotype has a handful of counts. The rearrangement uses TRBV6-5 and TRBJ2-5; 8 bases match TRBD1. This CDR3 is built from 15 residues. V trimming: 7 bases; J trimming: 2 bases; junction bases outside the gene matches: 9. The V gene's germline CDR1 is MNHEY and CDR2 SVGAGI. CDR3 nucleotide sequence: TGTGCCAGCACCCGGACAGGGAATGGGCAAGAGACCCAGTACTTC. Its protein product is CASTRTGNGQETQYF.

The J gene is TRBJ2-4, the V gene TRBV6-1, with 7 bases lining up with TRBD1. The tail of the sequence fits TRBJ2-7 better, so the J call may be wrong. This CDR3 spans 12 amino acids. Germline CDR1 is MNHNS and CDR2 is SASEGT. The CDR3 loop reads CASSAQGNEQYF. DNA of the CDR3: TGTGCCAGCAGTGCACAGGGGAACGAGCAGTACTTC.

Written as DNA, the CDR3 is TGTGCCAGCAGCCTCCCAGCGGTAGCGGGTAGGCATACGCAGTATTTT. Translated: CASSLPAVAGRHTQYF. The rearrangement links TRBV9 to TRBJ2-3, with 7 nucleotides matching TRBD2. CDR3 length: 16 amino acids. The germline V gene encodes CDR1 SGDLS and CDR2 YYNGEE. With 4 bases clipped from V and 7 bases from J, the junction kept 15 bases outside the gene matches. Looking up the rest from reference TRBV9 and TRBJ2-3 gives the full variable domain: DSGVTQTPKHLITATGQRVTLRCSPRSGDLSVYWYQQSLDQGLQFLIQYYNGEERAKGNILERFSAQQFPDLHSELNLSSLELGDSALYFCASSLPAVAGRHTQYFGPGTRLTVL.

The CDR3: CASSLGAPGASPETQYF. In nucleotides, the CDR3 is TGTGCCAGCAGTTTAGGGGCCCCGGGAGCGTCCCCAGAGACCCAGTACTTC. The V gene is TRBV12-3 or TRBV12-4, the J gene TRBJ2-5; D perhaps matches TRBD2 (6 bases). V was clipped by 1 base and J by 4 bases, with 19 bases between them. The CDR3 length is 17 residues.

This clonotype was found a few times. V usage is TRBV3-1 and J usage is TRBJ2-6; 7 bases line up with TRBD2. Germline V CDR1 and CDR2: LGHDT, YNNKEL (reference sequence). V lost 1 base, J lost 4 bases, and 16 bases stayed unmatched. CDR3 length: 20 amino acids. The DNA for the CDR3 is TGTGCCAGCAGCCAAGCTAAAGGGACTACCCCGTATGTGGGGGCCAACGTCCTGACTTTC. This translates into CASSQAKGTTPYVGANVLTF. Looking up the rest from reference TRBV3-1 and TRBJ2-6 gives the full variable domain: DTAVSQTPKYLVTQMGNDKSIKCEQNLGHDTMYWYKQDSKKFLKIMFSYNNKELIINETVPNRFSPKSPDKAHLNLHINSLELGDSAVYFCASSQAKGTTPYVGANVLTFGAGSRLTVL.

The chain couples TRBV6-5 to TRBJ1-4; D is unresolved. V shed 2 bases and J shed 10 bases, with 14 bases lying between them. Germline assignment: CDR1 MNHEY and CDR2 SVGAGI. This CDR3 spans 14 amino acids. Written as DNA, the CDR3 is TGTGCCAGCAGTTACGGTAGTGGGTTTGGAAAACTGTTTTTT. Translation gives CASSYGSGFGKLFF.

The chain uses TRBV12-3 or TRBV12-4 and TRBJ2-7; maybe TRBD1 (5 bases). The V and J ends lost 4 bases and 2 bases respectively, with 12 bases between them. The CDR3 totals 14 residues. CDR3 protein: CASSSDMKAYEQYF. CDR3 coding DNA: TGTGCCAGCAGTTCGGACATGAAAGCCTACGAGCAGTACTTC.

This chain uses TRBV13 with TRBJ2-6, with TRBD2 matching 8 bases. The germline V gene encodes CDR1 PRHDT and CDR2 FYEKMQ (reference sequence). V lost 5 bases to trimming and J lost 0 bases; unmatched junction nucleotides: 24. The CDR3 loop spans 23 amino acids. This CDR3 is CASSGKAGEALGPIGSGANVLTF. The CDR3, as DNA: TGTGCCAGCAGCGGAAAAGCGGGAGAGGCTCTGGGGCCAATAGGCTCTGGGGCCAACGTCCTGACTTTC. Full variable domain (outside the CDR3, taken from reference TRBV13 and TRBJ2-6): AAGVIQSPRHLIKEKRETATLKCYPIPRHDTVYWYQQGPGQDPQFLISFYEKMQSDKGSIPDRFSAQQFSDYHSELNMSSLELGDSALYFCASSGKAGEALGPIGSGANVLTFGAGSRLTVL.

This clonotype has a single count. The chain is built from TRBV2 and TRBJ1-2; a weak D match, TRBD1 (6 bases). Germline V gene lookup returns CDR1 SNHLY and CDR2 FYNNEI. The CDR3 has 12 residues. V lost 9 bases and J 4 bases, leaving 12 bases between the germline ends. The CDR3 DNA is TGTGCCAGGTACGACAGGAGCTATGGCTACACCTTC. Translated: CARYDRSYGYTF.